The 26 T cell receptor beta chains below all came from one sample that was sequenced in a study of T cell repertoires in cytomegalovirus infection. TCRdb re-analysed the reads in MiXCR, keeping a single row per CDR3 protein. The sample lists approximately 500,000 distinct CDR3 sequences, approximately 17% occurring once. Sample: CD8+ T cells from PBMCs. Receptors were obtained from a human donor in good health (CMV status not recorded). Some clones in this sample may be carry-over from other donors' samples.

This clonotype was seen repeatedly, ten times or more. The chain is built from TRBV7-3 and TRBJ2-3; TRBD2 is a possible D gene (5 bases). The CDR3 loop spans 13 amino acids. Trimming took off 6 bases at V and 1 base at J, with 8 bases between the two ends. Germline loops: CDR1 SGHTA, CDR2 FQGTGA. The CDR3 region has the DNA TGTGCCAGCAGTGAGGGCCGCACAGATACGCAGTATTTT. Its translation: CASSEGRTDTQYF.

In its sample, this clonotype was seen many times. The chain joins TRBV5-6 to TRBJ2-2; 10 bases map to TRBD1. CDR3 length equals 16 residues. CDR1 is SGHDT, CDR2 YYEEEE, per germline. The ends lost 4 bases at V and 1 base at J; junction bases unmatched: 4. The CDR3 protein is CASSPGQGGNTGELFF. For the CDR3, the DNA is TGTGCCAGCAGCCCCGGACAGGGGGGGAACACCGGGGAGCTGTTTTTT. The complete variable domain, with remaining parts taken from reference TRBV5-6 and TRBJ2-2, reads DAGVTQSPTHLIKTRGQQVTLRCSPKSGHDTVSWYQQALGQGPQFIFQYYEEEERQRGNFPDRFSGHQFPNYSSELNVNALLLGDSALYLCASSPGQGGNTGELFFGEGSRLTVL.

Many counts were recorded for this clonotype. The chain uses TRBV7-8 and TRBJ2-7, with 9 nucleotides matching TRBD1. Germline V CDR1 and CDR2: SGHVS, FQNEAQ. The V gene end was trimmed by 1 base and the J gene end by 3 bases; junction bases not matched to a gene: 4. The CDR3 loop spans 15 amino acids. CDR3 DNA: TGTGCCAGCAGCTTAGAGGGGACAGGGATCTACGAGCAGTACTTC. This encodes CASSLEGTGIYEQYF.

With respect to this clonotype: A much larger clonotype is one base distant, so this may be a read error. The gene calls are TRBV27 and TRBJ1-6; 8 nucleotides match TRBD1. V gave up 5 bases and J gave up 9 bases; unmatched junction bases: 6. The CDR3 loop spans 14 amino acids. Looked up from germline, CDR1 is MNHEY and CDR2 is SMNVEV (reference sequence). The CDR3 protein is CASSPGTGTSPLHF. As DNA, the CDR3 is TGTGCCAGCAGTCCCGGGACAGGAACTTCACCCCTCCACTTT.

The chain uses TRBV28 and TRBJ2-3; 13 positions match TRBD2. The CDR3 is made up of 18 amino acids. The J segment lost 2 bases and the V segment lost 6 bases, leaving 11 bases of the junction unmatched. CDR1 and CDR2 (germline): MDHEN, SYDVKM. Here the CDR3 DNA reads TGTGCCAGCAGAGAGTCACCGGGACTAGCGGGGCCCACAGATACGCAGTATTTT. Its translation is CASRESPGLAGPTDTQYF.

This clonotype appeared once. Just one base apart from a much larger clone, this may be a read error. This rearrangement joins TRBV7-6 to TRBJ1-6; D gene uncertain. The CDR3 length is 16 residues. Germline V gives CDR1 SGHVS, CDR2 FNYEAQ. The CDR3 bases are TGTGCCAACAGCTCATTAGCAGCGACAAATAATTCACCCCTCCACTTT. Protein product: CANSSLAATNNSPLHF.

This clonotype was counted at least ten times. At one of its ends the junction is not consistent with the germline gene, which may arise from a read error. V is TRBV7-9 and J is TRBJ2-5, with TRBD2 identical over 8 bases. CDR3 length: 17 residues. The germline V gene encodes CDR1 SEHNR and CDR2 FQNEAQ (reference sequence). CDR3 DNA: TGTGCCAGCAACTTATACCCTCCAGCGGGAGACGACCAGACCCAGTACTTC. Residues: CASNLYPPAGDDQTQYF.

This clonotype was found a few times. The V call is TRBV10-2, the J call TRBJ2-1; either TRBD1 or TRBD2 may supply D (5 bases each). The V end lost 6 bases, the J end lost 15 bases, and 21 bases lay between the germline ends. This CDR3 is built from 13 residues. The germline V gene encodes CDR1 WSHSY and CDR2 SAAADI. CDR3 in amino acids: CASRGDRAELRFF. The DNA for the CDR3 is TGCGCCAGCAGAGGGGACCGAGCGGAGCTGAGGTTCTTC.

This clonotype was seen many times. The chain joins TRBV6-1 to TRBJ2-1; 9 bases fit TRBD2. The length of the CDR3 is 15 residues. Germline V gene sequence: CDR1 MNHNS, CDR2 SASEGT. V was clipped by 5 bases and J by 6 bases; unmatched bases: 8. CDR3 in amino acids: CASSPLAGSSNEQFF. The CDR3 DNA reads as TGTGCCAGCAGTCCACTAGCGGGTTCTTCCAATGAGCAGTTCTTC.

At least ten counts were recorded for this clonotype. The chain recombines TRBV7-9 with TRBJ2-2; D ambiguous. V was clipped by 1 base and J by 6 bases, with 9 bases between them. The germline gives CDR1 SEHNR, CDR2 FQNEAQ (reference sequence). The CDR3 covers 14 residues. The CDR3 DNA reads TGTGCCAGCAGCTTAGTGGCCAGACCCGGGGAGCTGTTTTTT. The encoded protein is CASSLVARPGELFF.

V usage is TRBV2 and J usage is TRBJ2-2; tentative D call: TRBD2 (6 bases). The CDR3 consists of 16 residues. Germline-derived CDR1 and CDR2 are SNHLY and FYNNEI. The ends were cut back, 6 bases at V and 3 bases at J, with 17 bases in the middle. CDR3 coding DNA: TGTGCCAGCAGGGGGACCGGGAGTATGGACACCGGGGAGCTGTTTTTT. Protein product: CASRGTGSMDTGELFF.

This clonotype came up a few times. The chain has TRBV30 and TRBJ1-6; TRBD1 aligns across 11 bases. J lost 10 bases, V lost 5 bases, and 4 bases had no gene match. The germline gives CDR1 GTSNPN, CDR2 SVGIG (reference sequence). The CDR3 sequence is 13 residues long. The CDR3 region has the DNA TGTGCCTGGTCCGGGACAGGGGGATCACCCCTCCACTTT. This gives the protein CAWSGTGGSPLHF.

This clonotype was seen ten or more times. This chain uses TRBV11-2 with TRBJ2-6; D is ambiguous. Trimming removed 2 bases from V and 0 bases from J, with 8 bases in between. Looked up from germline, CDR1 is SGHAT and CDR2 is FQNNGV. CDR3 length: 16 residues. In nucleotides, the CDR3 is TGTGCCAGCAGCTTATGGGCGGTCTCTGGGGCCAACGTCCTGACTTTC. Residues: CASSLWAVSGANVLTF.

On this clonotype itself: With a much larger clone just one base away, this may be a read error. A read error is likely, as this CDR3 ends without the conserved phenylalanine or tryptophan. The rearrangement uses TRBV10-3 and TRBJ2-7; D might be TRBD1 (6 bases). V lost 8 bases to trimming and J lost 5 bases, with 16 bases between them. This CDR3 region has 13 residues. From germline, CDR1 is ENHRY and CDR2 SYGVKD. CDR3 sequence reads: CAIGRTEIDEQYY. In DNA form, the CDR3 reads TGTGCCATCGGCCGGACAGAAATCGACGAGCAGTACTAC.

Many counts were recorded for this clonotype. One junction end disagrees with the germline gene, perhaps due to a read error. The DNA of the CDR3 is TGTGCCAGCAGCTTGGACGGGTCCGGTCTTGTCTTC. Translation gives CASSLDGSGLVF. The chain recombines TRBV7-8 with TRBJ2-4, with unresolved D. The CDR3 has 12 amino acids. From germline, CDR1 is SGHVS and CDR2 FQNEAQ.

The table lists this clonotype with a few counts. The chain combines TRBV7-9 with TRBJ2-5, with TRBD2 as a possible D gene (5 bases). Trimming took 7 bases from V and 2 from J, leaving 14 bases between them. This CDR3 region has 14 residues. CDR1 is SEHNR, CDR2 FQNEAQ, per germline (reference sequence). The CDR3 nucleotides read TGTGCCAGCACCTCAGGAAGCGGACAAGAGACCCAGTACTTC. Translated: CASTSGSGQETQYF.

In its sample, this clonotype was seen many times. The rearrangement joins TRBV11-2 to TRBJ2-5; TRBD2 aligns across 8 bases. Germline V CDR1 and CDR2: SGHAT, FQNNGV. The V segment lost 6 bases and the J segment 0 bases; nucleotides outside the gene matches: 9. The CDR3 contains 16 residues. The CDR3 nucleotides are TGTGCCAGCAGGTCAGCGGCGGGAGGAAACCAAGAGACCCAGTACTTC. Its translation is CASRSAAGGNQETQYF.

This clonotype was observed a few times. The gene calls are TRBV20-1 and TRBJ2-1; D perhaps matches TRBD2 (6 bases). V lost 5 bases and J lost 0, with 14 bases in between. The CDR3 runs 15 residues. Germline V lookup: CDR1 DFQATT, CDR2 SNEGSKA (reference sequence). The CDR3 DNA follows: TGCAGTGCTTCCCAGGACTACAACTCCTACAATGAGCAGTTCTTC. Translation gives CSASQDYNSYNEQFF.

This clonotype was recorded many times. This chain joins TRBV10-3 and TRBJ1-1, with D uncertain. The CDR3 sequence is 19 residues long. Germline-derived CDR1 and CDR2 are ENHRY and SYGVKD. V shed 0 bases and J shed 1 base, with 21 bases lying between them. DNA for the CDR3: TGTGCCATCAGTGAGTCGTTTTCCCCCGAGCGAGCCAGGAACACTGAAGCTTTCTTT. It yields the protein CAISESFSPERARNTEAFF.

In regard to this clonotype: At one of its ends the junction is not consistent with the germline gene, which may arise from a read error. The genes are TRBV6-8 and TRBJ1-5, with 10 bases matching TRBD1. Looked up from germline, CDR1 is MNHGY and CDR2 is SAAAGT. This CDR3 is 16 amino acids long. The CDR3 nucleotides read TGTGCCAACAGTTCTCGACAGGGGGCAAGCAATCAGCCCCAGCATTTT. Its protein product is CANSSRQGASNQPQHF.

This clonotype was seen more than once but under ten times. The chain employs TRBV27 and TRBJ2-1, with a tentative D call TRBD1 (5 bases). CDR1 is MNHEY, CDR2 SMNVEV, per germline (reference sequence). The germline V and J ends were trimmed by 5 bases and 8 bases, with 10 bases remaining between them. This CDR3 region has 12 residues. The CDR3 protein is CASSTLGDEQFF. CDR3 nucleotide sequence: TGTGCCAGCAGTACCTTAGGGGATGAGCAGTTCTTC.

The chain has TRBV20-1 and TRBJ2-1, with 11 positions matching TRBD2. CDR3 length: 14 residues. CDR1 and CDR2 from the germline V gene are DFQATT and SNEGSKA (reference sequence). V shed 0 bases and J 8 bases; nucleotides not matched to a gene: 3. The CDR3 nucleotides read TGCAGTGCTAGAGAACTAGCGGGAGAGGATGAGCAGTTCTTC. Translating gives CSARELAGEDEQFF.

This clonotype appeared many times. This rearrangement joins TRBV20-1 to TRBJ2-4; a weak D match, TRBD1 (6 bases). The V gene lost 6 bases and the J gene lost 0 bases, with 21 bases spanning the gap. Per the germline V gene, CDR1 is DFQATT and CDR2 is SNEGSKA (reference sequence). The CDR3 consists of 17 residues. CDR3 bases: TGCAGTGCCCGGGGAAAAGGGGGAGTGAGAGCCAAAAACATTCAGTACTTC. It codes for CSARGKGGVRAKNIQYF.

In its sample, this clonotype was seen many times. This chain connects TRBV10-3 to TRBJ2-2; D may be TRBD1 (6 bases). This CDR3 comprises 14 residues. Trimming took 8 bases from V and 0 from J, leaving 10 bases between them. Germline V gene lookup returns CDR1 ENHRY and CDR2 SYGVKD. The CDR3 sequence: CAIPQGTNTGELFF. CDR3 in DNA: TGTGCCATCCCCCAGGGGACGAACACCGGGGAGCTGTTTTTT.

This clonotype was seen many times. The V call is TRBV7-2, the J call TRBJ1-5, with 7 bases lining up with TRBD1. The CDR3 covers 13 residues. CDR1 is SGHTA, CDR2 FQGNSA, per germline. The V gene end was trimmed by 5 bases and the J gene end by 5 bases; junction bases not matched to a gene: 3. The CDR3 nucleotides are TGTGCCAGCAGCCCGACAGGGTATCAGCCCCAGCATTTT. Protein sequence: CASSPTGYQPQHF.

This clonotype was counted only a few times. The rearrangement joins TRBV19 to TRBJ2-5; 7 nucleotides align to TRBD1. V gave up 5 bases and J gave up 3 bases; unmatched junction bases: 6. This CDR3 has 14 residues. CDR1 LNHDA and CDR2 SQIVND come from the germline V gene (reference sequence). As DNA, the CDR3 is TGTGCCAGTAGTCCTCTACAGGGGAAAGAGACCCAGTACTTC. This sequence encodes CASSPLQGKETQYF.